The 5 T cell receptor beta chains given below trace back to one sample, sequenced in a study of cytomegalovirus exposure and HLA in healthy donors. PCR employed 60 Vbeta and 13 Jbeta primers. This table comes from immunoSEQ multiplex PCR, and its TCRdb copy is limited to in-frame clones, with some not included. The sample lists more than 75,000 clones, just under 90% seen once, with under 2.5% in the top ten. Specimen: PBMCs. These receptors all stem from a man younger than 35 in good health and CMV-seronegative.

The V and J genes are TRBV5-8 and TRBJ1-2; a weak D match, TRBD1 (6 bases). Trimming removed 4 bases at V and 3 bases at J, with 13 bases between. The germline CDR1 and CDR2 sequences are SGHTS and YDEGEE. The CDR3 length is 14 residues. The chain's CDR3 is CASSQGTGYYGYTF. Here the CDR3 DNA reads TGTGCCAGCAGCCAGGGTACAGGGTACTATGGCTACACCTTC.

The J gene is TRBJ1-1, the V gene TRBV5-8, with 8 bases that match TRBD1. Germline CDR1 SGHTS, CDR2 YDEGEE. There are 14 residues in the CDR3. Trimming cost V 4 bases and J 0 bases; bases outside gene matches: 2. The CDR3 loop is CASSTGQVNTEAFF. DNA of the CDR3: TGTGCCAGCAGCACGGGACAGGTGAACACTGAAGCTTTCTTT.

V and J are TRBV11-2 and TRBJ2-7; possible D gene TRBD2, 6 bases. V was cut by 7 bases and J by 3 bases, with 16 bases left in between. This CDR3 has 14 residues. CDR1 and CDR2 (germline): SGHAT, FQNNGV. CDR3 amino acids: CASKGGTEGYEQYF. The CDR3 DNA is TGTGCCAGCAAGGGCGGGACGGAAGGCTACGAGCAGTACTTC.

The chain carries TRBV7-9 and TRBJ2-1, with 10 nucleotides matching TRBD1. The CDR3 is 17 residues long. Germline V lookup: CDR1 SEHNR, CDR2 FQNEAQ (reference sequence). The J segment lost 4 bases and the V segment lost 5 bases, leaving 11 bases of the junction unmatched. The CDR3 region has the DNA TGTGCCAGCAGCACAAGACAAAGGGACAGGGGATACAATGAGCAGTTCTTC. Its protein product is CASSTRQRDRGYNEQFF. Using reference TRBV7-9 and TRBJ2-1 for the parts outside the CDR3, the full variable domain is DTGVSQNPRHKITKRGQNVTFRCDPISEHNRLYWYRQTLGQGPEFLTYFQNEAQLEKSRLLSDRFSAERPKGSFSTLEIQRTEQGDSAMYLCASSTRQRDRGYNEQFFGPGTRLTVL.

The chain's CDR3 is CASSTRTGGEQYF. The CDR3 DNA follows: TGTGCCAGCAGCACCCGGACAGGGGGCGAGCAGTACTTC. V usage is TRBV7-2 and J usage is TRBJ2-7; TRBD1 matches at 10 bases. With 5 bases clipped from V and 6 bases from J, the junction kept 4 bases outside the gene matches. The CDR3 is 13 amino acids. CDR1 is SGHTA, CDR2 FQGNSA, per germline.